The 32 T cell receptor beta chains below come from one sample, sequenced in a study of high-grade serous ovarian cancer treatment subgroups. Tumor samples were obtained before definitive surgery or chemotherapy. The table came from immunoSEQ multiplex PCR; TCRdb's copy has only in-frame clones and leaves some out. The sample has 2,500 to 4,000 clones, roughly 59% seen once. The sequenced material came from tumor tissue. All receptors derive from a human donor with high-grade serous ovarian cancer.

This chain connects TRBV5-4 to TRBJ1-4; TRBD1 might be the D (5 bases). The V gene's germline CDR1 is SGHNT and CDR2 YYREEE (reference sequence). CDR3 size: 16 residues. V lost 1 base, J lost 0 bases, and 10 bases lay in between. CDR3 bases: TGTGCCAGCAGCTTGTCAGACAGAGCAACTAATGAAAAACTGTTTTTT. Amino acid sequence: CASSLSDRATNEKLFF.

This clone turned up a few times. This sequence joins TRBV5-1 and TRBJ1-2; TRBD1 might be the D (5 bases). Germline assignment: CDR1 SGHRS and CDR2 YFSETQ. The CDR3 spans 15 residues. V was cut by 0 bases and J by 1 base, with 10 bases left in between. The CDR3 sequence: CASSLAGTVNYGYTF. The CDR3 DNA reads TGCGCCAGCAGCTTGGCTGGGACTGTTAACTATGGCTACACCTTC.

V gene TRBV4-1 combines with J gene TRBJ2-5; 16 bases are a match to TRBD2. This CDR3 spans 17 amino acids. The V and J ends lost 0 bases and 4 bases, in that order; junction bases with no gene match: 2. Germline assignment: CDR1 MGHRA and CDR2 YSYEKL. CDR3 sequence reads: CASSQEGLAGGGETQYF. The CDR3 nucleotides are TGCGCCAGCAGCCAAGAGGGACTAGCGGGAGGGGGAGAGACCCAGTACTTC.

This clone was picked up one time. The chain carries TRBV7-2 and TRBJ1-1, with D possibly matching TRBD1 (6 bases). Between the trimmed V and J ends, which lost 2 bases and 11 bases, there was a span of 12 bases. Germline CDR1 and CDR2: SGHTA and FQGNSA. This CDR3 spans 12 amino acids. The CDR3 reads CASSLTQGRAFF. DNA of the CDR3: TGTGCCAGCAGCTTAACTCAGGGGAGGGCTTTCTTT.

CDR3 bases: TGTGCCAGTAGTGCGGACAGGGGATCCTACAATGAGCAGTTCTTC. Its protein is CASSADRGSYNEQFF. The V and J genes are TRBV19 and TRBJ2-1; 9 positions agree with TRBD1. CDR3 length: 15 amino acids. Germline lookup yields CDR1 LNHDA and CDR2 SQIVND (reference sequence). J was trimmed by 1 base and V by 5 bases; bases with no gene match: 3.

The DNA for the CDR3 is TGTGCCAGCAGTTTTGCATCTGGGCCACCCGTACGCGAGCAGTACTTC. Protein product: CASSFASGPPVREQYF. The V call is TRBV27, the J call TRBJ2-7; no reliable D call. The germline V gene encodes CDR1 MNHEY and CDR2 SMNVEV (reference sequence). Trimming took 3 bases from V and 6 from J, leaving 21 bases between them. The CDR3 covers 16 residues.

The V gene is TRBV5-1, the J gene TRBJ2-3; no clear D gene. Between the trimmed V and J ends, which lost 0 bases and 2 bases, there was a span of 4 bases. The CDR3 has 13 residues. Germline V gives CDR1 SGHRS, CDR2 YFSETQ. CDR3 loop: CASSLGATDTQYF. CDR3 nucleotides: TGCGCCAGCAGCTTGGGGGCCACAGATACGCAGTATTTT. Looking up the rest from reference TRBV5-1 and TRBJ2-3 gives the full variable domain: KAGVTQTPRYLIKTRGQQVTLSCSPISGHRSVSWYQQTPGQGLQFLFEYFSETQRNKGNFPGRFSGRQFSNSRSEMNVSTLELGDSALYLCASSLGATDTQYFGPGTRLTVL.

The sample holds one count of this clone. The chain recombines TRBV11-3 with TRBJ1-4; a weak D match, TRBD1 (6 bases). The CDR3 loop spans 13 amino acids. Looked up from germline, CDR1 is SGHNT and CDR2 is YENEEA. V lost 8 bases and J 8 bases, leaving 15 bases between the germline ends. The CDR3 DNA is TGTGCCAGCTCGGGGGCCAGACCCGAAAAACTGTTTTTT. Translated, it gives CASSGARPEKLFF.

J is TRBJ1-1 and V is TRBV4-1, with 7 bases that match TRBD1. Trimming removed 1 base from V and 10 bases from J; junction bases left unmatched: 12. The germline V gene encodes CDR1 MGHRA and CDR2 YSYEKL. This CDR3 spans 15 amino acids. CDR3: CASSQGPNHRGAAFF. CDR3 sequence (DNA): TGCGCCAGCAGCCAAGGTCCGAACCACAGGGGAGCAGCTTTCTTT.

This clone occurred a few times. The chain carries TRBV7-8 and TRBJ2-7; D tentatively reads TRBD1 or TRBD2 (6 bases each). Germline lookup yields CDR1 SGHVS and CDR2 FQNEAQ. This CDR3 has 16 amino acids. Trimming took 1 base from V and 0 from J, leaving 13 bases between them. In DNA, the CDR3 is TGTGCCAGCAGCTTAGTGGAGGGGGACCCCTCCTACGAGCAGTACTTC. Encoded protein: CASSLVEGDPSYEQYF.

This clone was recorded only once. The chain employs TRBV10-2 and TRBJ2-1; 7 bases fit TRBD1. The germline CDR1 and CDR2 sequences are WSHSY and SAAADI. The CDR3 extends over 15 amino acids. The junction had 8 bases not matched to a gene; V was cut back by 7 bases and J by 2 bases. In DNA form, the CDR3 reads TGCGCCAGCAACCCGACAGGGACCACCTACAATGAGCAGTTCTTC. This translates into CASNPTGTTYNEQFF.

This rearrangement joins TRBV6-6 to TRBJ1-4; 7 bases agree with TRBD1. Germline CDR1 reads MNHNY; CDR2 reads SVGAGI (reference sequence). V trimming: 0 bases; J trimming: 3 bases; junction bases outside the gene matches: 1. This CDR3 comprises 15 residues. CDR3 sequence (DNA): TGTGCCAGCAGTTACTCGGGACAGCCTAATGAAAAACTGTTTTTT. It is translated as CASSYSGQPNEKLFF.

V is TRBV6-6 and J is TRBJ1-2; tentatively, D is TRBD1 (5 bases). The CDR3 runs 15 residues. Per germline, CDR1 MNHNY and CDR2 SVGAGI (reference sequence). V lost 2 bases, J lost 0 bases, and 10 bases lay in between. CDR3 in DNA: TGTGCCAGCAGTTACGGCCGGGGCTCTAACTATGGCTACACCTTC. It yields the protein CASSYGRGSNYGYTF.

Only one count was recorded for this clone. V and J are TRBV2 and TRBJ2-5; 7 positions match TRBD1. The J call may not be correct, given that the DNA end is closer to TRBJ2-7. Germline values: CDR1 SNHLY, CDR2 FYNNEI. This CDR3 contains 10 residues. Here the CDR3 reads CASGDSEQYF. CDR3 nucleotide sequence: TGTGCCAGTGGGGACAGCGAGCAGTACTTC.

This chain joins TRBV10-3 and TRBJ1-1, with TRBD1 identical over 7 bases. After removal of 4 bases from V and 2 bases from J, the junction contained 7 bases not matched to a gene. Germline lookup yields CDR1 ENHRY and CDR2 SYGVKD. This CDR3 has 15 amino acids. This chain's CDR3 is CAISGDREINTEAFF. The CDR3 DNA is TGTGCCATCAGTGGCGACAGGGAAATTAACACTGAAGCTTTCTTT.

The chain joins TRBV5-5 to TRBJ2-3; D remains ambiguous. Trimming pared 0 bases from V and 2 bases from J, leaving 7 bases between. This CDR3 region has 14 residues. The germline V gene encodes CDR1 SGHKS and CDR2 YYEKEE (reference sequence). The DNA for the CDR3 is TGTGCCAGCAGCTTGGTTGGCCACACAGATACGCAGTATTTT. The encoded protein is CASSLVGHTDTQYF.

The chain has TRBV11-2 and TRBJ2-7, with D uncertain. The CDR3 is 14 residues long. Germline V gives CDR1 SGHAT, CDR2 FQNNGV. Trimming removed 4 bases at V and 3 bases at J, with 13 bases between. CDR3 protein: CASSSGPSGYEQYF. DNA for the CDR3: TGTGCCAGCAGCTCGGGCCCGTCGGGCTACGAGCAGTACTTC.

In its sample, this clone was seen a few times. This chain links TRBV10-3 with TRBJ2-2; 8 bases align to TRBD1. Germline CDR1 and CDR2: ENHRY and SYGVKD. The CDR3 covers 15 residues. The trim removed 3 bases at V and 5 bases at J, leaving 5 bases unmatched. CDR3 DNA: TGTGCCATCAGTGATGGCAGGGGGCTTACCGGGGAGCTGTTTTTT. Its protein product is CAISDGRGLTGELFF.

The V call is TRBV5-6, the J call TRBJ1-3, with D unresolved. Germline V gene data show CDR1 as SGHDT and CDR2 as YYEEEE. V lost 0 bases and J lost 0, with 10 bases in between. CDR3 size: 16 residues. CDR3 DNA: TGTGCCAGCAGCTTGGTTCCTATTCTCTCTGGAAACACCATATATTTT. Protein product: CASSLVPILSGNTIYF.

In DNA, the CDR3 is TGTGCCTGCACCGGGACTAGCGGGAGGTGGCAAGAGACCCAGTACTTC. As protein: CACTGTSGRWQETQYF. The genes are TRBV10-3 and TRBJ2-5, with 15 bases identical to TRBD2. Germline lookup yields CDR1 ENHRY and CDR2 SYGVKD. V shed 11 bases and J 2 bases; nucleotides not matched to a gene: 9. The length of the CDR3 is 16 residues.

The CDR3 DNA is TGTGCCAGCAGCTTATGGCTATACCAAGAGACCCAGTACTTC. Translation gives CASSLWLYQETQYF. This rearrangement joins TRBV7-6 to TRBJ2-5; D unresolved. Trimming pared 2 bases from V and 0 bases from J, leaving 7 bases between. This CDR3 has 14 residues. Germline V gives CDR1 SGHVS, CDR2 FNYEAQ.

The J gene is TRBJ2-3, the V gene TRBV9; 13 nucleotides match TRBD2. Germline V gene sequence: CDR1 SGDLS, CDR2 YYNGEE. The J segment lost 2 bases and the V segment lost 3 bases, leaving 3 bases of the junction unmatched. This CDR3 is 16 amino acids long. This CDR3 is CASSGGLAGVTDTQYF. CDR3 coding DNA: TGTGCCAGCAGCGGAGGACTAGCGGGGGTCACAGATACGCAGTATTTT.

This sequence joins TRBV18 and TRBJ2-6; TRBD1 is a possible D gene (5 bases). Trimming shortened V by 5 bases and J by 1 base, and 9 bases separated the two germline ends. The CDR3 spans 15 residues. CDR1 and CDR2 (germline): KGHSH, LQKENI. CDR3 residues: CASSSTVSGANVLTF. CDR3 sequence (DNA): TGTGCCAGCTCATCGACAGTTTCTGGGGCCAACGTCCTGACTTTC. Complete variable domain (other parts from reference TRBV18 and TRBJ2-6): NAGVMQNPRHLVRRRGQEARLRCSPMKGHSHVYWYRQLPEEGLKFMVYLQKENIIDESGMPKERFSAEFPKEGPSILRIQQVVRGDSAAYFCASSSTVSGANVLTFGAGSRLTVL.

V usage is TRBV4-3 and J usage is TRBJ2-5; D ambiguous. TRBJ2-7 matches the DNA end more closely, so the J call is doubtful. CDR3 length: 14 residues. Germline V CDR1 and CDR2: LGHNA, YSLEER. The CDR3 DNA sequence: TGCGCCAGCAGCCAAGGGCAGGTTAACTACGAGCAGTACTTC. Protein: CASSQGQVNYEQYF.

The chain has TRBV19 and TRBJ2-7, with a weak D call TRBD1 (5 bases). The germline V gene encodes CDR1 LNHDA and CDR2 SQIVND (reference sequence). Trimming removed 1 base at V and 2 bases at J, with 9 bases between. The CDR3 spans 14 residues. This CDR3 reads CASSIGTGPYEQYF. CDR3 DNA sequence: TGTGCCAGTAGTATAGGAACAGGTCCCTACGAGCAGTACTTC.

This clone was seen more than once but under ten times. CDR3 in DNA: TGTGCCAGCAGCCCGGGACGGCGGTACGAGCAGTACTTC. It codes for CASSPGRRYEQYF. The rearrangement links TRBV28 to TRBJ2-7; perhaps D is TRBD1 or TRBD2 (5 bases each). The length of the CDR3 is 13 residues. Germline V gives CDR1 MDHEN, CDR2 SYDVKM. V dropped 6 bases and J dropped 4 bases, with 13 bases sitting between them.

This clone counts as medium-sized. V is TRBV7-9 and J is TRBJ1-2; 11 nucleotides match TRBD1. Germline values: CDR1 SEHNR, CDR2 FQNEAQ (reference sequence). V lost 4 bases and J lost 8; bases outside the gene matches: 9. The CDR3 extends over 15 amino acids. The CDR3 is CASSSRDRGFRGYTF. The CDR3 DNA is TGTGCCAGCAGCTCTCGGGACAGGGGGTTTCGAGGCTACACCTTC.

This clone is medium-sized in the sample. The chain joins TRBV9 to TRBJ1-2, with no clear D. The ends were cut back, 0 bases at V and 4 bases at J, with 7 bases in the middle. Germline-derived CDR1 and CDR2 are SGDLS and YYNGEE. This CDR3 has 13 amino acids. The CDR3 protein is CASSVDSAYGYTF. DNA of the CDR3: TGTGCCAGCAGCGTAGATTCAGCCTATGGCTACACCTTC.

The V call is TRBV4-3, the J call TRBJ2-3; no clear D gene. The germline gives CDR1 LGHNA, CDR2 YSLEER. Trimming cost V 1 base and J 5 bases, with 13 bases left between them. CDR3 size: 15 residues. CDR3 sequence (DNA): TGCGCCAGCAGCCAAGGATATCTTCGCGGAGATACGCAGTATTTT. Encoded protein: CASSQGYLRGDTQYF.

This clone was counted a few times. This chain uses TRBV10-1 with TRBJ2-7; D may correspond to TRBD1 or TRBD2 (5 bases each). Trimming left V 8 bases short and J 0 bases short, with 14 bases between. CDR3 length equals 14 residues. Germline loops: CDR1 WNHNN, CDR2 SYGVQD (reference sequence). Written as DNA, the CDR3 is TGCGCCAGCCCGCACAGGAGGAGCTCCTACGAGCAGTACTTC. It is translated as CASPHRRSSYEQYF.

This clone was seen more than once but under ten times. This chain joins TRBV2 and TRBJ1-5, with 8 bases fitting TRBD1. Trimming took 7 bases from V and 2 from J; bases not matched to a gene: 4. The length of the CDR3 is 14 residues. CDR1 and CDR2 from the germline V gene are SNHLY and FYNNEI. CDR3 sequence (DNA): TGTGCCAGCAAAGCAGGGGGCCGCAATCAGCCCCAGCATTTT. It yields the protein CASKAGGRNQPQHF.

The chain combines TRBV14 with TRBJ2-3, with TRBD2 matching over 12 bases. CDR3 length: 16 amino acids. CDR1 and CDR2 from the germline V gene are SGHDN and FVKESK. Trimming removed 4 bases from V and 3 bases from J; junction bases left unmatched: 5. In nucleotides, the CDR3 is TGTGCCAGCAGCCCCCTAGCGGGAGGGTCGACAGATACGCAGTATTTT. This translates into CASSPLAGGSTDTQYF.